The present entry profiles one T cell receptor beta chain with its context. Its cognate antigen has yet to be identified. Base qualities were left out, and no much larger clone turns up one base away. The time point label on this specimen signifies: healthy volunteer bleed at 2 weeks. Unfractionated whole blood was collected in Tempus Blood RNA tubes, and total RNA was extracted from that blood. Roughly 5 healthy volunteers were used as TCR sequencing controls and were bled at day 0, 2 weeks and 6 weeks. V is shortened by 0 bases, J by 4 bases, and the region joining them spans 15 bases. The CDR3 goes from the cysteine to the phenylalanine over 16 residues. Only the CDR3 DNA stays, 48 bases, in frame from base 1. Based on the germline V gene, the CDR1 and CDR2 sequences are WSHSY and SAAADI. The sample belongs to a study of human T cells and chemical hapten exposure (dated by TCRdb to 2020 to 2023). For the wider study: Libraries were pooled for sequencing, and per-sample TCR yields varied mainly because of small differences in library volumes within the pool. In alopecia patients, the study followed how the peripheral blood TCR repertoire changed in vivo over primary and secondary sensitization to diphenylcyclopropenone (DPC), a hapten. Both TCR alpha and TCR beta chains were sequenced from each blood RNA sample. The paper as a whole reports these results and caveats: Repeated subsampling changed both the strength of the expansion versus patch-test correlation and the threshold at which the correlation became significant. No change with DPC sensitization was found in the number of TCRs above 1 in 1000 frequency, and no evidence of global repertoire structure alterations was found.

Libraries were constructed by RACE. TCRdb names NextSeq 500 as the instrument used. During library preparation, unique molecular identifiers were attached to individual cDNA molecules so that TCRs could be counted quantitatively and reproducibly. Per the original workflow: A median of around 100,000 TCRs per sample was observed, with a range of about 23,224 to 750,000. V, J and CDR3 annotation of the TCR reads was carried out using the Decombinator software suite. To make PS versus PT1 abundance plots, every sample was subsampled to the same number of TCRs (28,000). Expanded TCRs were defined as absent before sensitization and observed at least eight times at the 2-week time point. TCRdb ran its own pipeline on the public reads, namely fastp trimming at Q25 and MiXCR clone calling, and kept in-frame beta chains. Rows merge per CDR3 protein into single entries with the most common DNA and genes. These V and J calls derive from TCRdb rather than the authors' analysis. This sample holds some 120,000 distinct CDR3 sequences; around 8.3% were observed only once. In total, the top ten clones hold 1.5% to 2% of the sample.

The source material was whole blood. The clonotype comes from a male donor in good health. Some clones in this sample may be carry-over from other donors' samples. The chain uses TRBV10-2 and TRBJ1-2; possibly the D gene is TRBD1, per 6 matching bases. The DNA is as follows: TGCGCCAGCAGTGAGTCGATAGGGGGTTTTCCCTATGGCTACACCTTC. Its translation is CASSESIGGFPYGYTF.